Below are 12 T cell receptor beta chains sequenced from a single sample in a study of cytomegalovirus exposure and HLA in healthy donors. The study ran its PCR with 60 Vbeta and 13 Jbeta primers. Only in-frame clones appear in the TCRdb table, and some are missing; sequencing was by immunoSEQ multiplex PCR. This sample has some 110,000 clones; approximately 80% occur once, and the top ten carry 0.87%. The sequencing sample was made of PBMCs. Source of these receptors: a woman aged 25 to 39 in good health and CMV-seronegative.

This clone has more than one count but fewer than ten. The CDR3 sequence: CASSPSSGRPDTQYF. The CDR3 DNA sequence: TGTGCCAGCTCACCGTCTAGCGGGAGACCAGATACGCAGTATTTT. The J gene is TRBJ2-3, the V gene TRBV18; 10 bases are a match to TRBD2. The CDR3 is made up of 15 amino acids. V gave up 3 bases and J gave up 4 bases; unmatched junction bases: 4. Germline V gene sequence: CDR1 KGHSH, CDR2 LQKENI.

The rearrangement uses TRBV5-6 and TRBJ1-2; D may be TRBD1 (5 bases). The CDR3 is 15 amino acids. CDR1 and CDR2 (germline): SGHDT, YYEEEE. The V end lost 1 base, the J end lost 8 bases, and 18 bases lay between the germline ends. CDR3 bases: TGTGCCAGCAGCTTGAAGTGGGGCCCGATGGACGGCTACACCTTC. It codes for CASSLKWGPMDGYTF.

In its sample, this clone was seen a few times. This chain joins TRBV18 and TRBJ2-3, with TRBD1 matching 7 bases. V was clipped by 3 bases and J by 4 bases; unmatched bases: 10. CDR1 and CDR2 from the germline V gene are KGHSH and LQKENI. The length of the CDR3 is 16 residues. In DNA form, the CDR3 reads TGTGCCAGCTCACCGAGGAGACAGGGTATTTCAGATACGCAGTATTTT. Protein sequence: CASSPRRQGISDTQYF.

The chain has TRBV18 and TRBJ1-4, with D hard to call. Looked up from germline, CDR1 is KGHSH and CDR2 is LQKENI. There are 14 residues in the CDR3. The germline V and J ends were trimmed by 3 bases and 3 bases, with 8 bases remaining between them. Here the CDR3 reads CASSPTRSNEKLFF. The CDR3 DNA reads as TGTGCCAGCTCACCTACAAGATCTAATGAAAAACTGTTTTTT.

CDR3 region: CASSPQGGQANNEQFF. In DNA form, the CDR3 reads TGTGCCAGCAGCCCGCAGGGGGGACAGGCCAACAATGAGCAGTTCTTC. J is TRBJ2-1 and V is TRBV7-6, with TRBD1 identical over 8 bases. Germline-derived CDR1 and CDR2 are SGHVS and FNYEAQ. J was trimmed by 5 bases and V by 5 bases; bases with no gene match: 11. This CDR3 comprises 16 residues.

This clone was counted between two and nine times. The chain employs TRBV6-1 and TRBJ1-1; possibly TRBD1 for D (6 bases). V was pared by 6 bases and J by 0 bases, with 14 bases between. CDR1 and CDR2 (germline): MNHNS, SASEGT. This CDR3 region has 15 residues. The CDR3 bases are TGTGCCAGCAGGCCCGTGGGACAATTGAACACTGAAGCTTTCTTT. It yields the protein CASRPVGQLNTEAFF.

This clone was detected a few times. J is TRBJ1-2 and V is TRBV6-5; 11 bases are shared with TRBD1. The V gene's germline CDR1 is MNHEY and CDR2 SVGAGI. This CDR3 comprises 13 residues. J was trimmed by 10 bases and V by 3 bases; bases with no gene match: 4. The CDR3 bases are TGTGCCAGCAGTTATCGGACAGGGGGCCTCTACACCTTC. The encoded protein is CASSYRTGGLYTF.

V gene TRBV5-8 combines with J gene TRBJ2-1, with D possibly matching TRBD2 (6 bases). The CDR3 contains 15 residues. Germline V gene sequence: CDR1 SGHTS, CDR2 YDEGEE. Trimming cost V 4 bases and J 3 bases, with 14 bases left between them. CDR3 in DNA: TGTGCCAGCAGCCCCCGGGACTCCAACTACAATGAGCAGTTCTTC. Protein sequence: CASSPRDSNYNEQFF.

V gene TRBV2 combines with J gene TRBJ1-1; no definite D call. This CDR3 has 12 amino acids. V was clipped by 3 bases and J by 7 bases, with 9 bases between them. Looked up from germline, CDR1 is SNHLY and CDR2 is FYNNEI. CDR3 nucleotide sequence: TGTGCCAGCAGTGAGGGGAGCGGTGAAGCTTTCTTT. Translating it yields CASSEGSGEAFF.

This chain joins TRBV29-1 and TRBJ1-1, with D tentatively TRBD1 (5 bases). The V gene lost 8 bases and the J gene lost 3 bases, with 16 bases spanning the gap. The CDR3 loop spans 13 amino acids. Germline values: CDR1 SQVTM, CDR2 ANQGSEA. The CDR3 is CSSKGIGDTEAFF. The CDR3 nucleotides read TGCAGCTCTAAGGGGATTGGGGACACTGAAGCTTTCTTT. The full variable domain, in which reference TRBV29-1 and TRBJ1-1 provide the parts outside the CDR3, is SAVISQKPSRDICQRGTSLTIQCQVDSQVTMMFWYRQQPGQSLTLIATANQGSEATYESGFVIDKFPISRPNLTFSTLTVSNMSPEDSSIYLCSSKGIGDTEAFFGQGTRLTVV.

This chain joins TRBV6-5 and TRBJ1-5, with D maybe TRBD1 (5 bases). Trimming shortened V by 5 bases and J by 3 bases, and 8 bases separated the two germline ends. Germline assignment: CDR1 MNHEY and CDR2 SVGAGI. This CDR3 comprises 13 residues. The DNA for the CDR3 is TGTGCCAGCAGTCCAGGGTCCAATCAGCCCCAGCATTTT. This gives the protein CASSPGSNQPQHF.

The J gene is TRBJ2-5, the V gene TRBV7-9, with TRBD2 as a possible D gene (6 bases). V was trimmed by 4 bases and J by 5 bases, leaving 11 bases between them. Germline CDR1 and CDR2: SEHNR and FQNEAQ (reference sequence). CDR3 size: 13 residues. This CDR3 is CASSSGGVETQYF. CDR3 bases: TGTGCCAGCAGCTCCGGAGGGGTCGAGACCCAGTACTTC.